This T cell receptor beta chain appears in the sequencing data of a study of technical replicates of blood from a handful of donors. Method: immunoSEQ multiplex PCR; TCRdb's copy keeps in-frame clones and lacks some. The sample records 50,000 to 70,000 clones, approximately 92% being singletons. Germline V gene lookup returns CDR1 MNHNS and CDR2 SASEGT. V dropped 2 bases and J dropped 5; count of bases not matched to a gene: 20. The CDR3 has 19 amino acids. The chain combines TRBV6-1 with TRBJ2-5, with 7 bases aligning to TRBD1. Source material: PBMCs. This receptor was identified in a human donor in good health. Some clones in this sample may be carry-over from other donors' samples. The CDR3 DNA reads as TGTGCCAGCAGTGAATTGTTTGTTCTAGGGGGCCAGGGACAGGAGACCCAGTACTTC. It encodes CASSELFVLGGQGQETQYF.